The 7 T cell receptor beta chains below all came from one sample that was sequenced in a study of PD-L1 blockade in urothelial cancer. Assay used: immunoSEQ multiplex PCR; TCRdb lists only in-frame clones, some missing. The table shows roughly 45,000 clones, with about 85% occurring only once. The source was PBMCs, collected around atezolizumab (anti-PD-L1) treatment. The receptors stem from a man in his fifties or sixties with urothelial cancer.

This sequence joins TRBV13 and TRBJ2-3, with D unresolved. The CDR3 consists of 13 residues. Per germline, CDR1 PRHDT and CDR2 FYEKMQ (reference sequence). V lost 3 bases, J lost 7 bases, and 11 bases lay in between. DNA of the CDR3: TGTGCCAGCAGCTTCCAGACTGTAAATACGCAGTATTTT. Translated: CASSFQTVNTQYF.

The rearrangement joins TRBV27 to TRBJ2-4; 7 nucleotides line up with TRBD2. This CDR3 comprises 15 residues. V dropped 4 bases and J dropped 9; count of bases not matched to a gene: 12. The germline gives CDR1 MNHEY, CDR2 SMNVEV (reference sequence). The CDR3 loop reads CASSSGMGPSGIQYF. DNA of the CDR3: TGTGCCAGCAGTTCTGGCATGGGCCCTAGCGGCATTCAGTACTTC.

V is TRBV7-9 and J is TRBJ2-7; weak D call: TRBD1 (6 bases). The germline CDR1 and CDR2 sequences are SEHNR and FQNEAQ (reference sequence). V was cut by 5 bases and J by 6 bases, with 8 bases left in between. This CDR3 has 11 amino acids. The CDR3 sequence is CASSVRGEQYF. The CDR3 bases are TGTGCCAGCAGCGTCAGGGGCGAGCAGTACTTC.

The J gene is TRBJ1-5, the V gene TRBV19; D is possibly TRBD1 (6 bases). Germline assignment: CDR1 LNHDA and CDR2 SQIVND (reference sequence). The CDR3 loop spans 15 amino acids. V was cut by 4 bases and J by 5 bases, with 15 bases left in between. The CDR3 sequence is CASSRDGTKYQPQHF. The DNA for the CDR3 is TGTGCCAGTAGTAGGGACGGGACAAAGTATCAGCCCCAGCATTTT.

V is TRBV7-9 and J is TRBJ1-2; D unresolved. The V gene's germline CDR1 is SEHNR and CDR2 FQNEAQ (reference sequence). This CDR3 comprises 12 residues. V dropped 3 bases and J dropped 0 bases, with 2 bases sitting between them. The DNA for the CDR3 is TGTGCCAGCAGCTTCACTAACTATGGCTACACCTTC. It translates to CASSFTNYGYTF.

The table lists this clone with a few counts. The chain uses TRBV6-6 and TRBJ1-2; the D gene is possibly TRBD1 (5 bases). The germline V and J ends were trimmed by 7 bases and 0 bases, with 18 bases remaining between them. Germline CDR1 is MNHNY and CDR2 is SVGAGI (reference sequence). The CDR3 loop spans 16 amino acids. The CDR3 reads CASTHFGGGANYGYTF. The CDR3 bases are TGTGCCAGCACCCACTTCGGGGGGGGAGCTAACTATGGCTACACCTTC.

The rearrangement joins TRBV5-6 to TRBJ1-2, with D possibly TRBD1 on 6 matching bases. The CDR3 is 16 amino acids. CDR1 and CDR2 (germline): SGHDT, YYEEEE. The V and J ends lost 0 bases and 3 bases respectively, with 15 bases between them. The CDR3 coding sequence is TGTGCCAGCAGCTTGGGGGCACAGGGTTTTGACTATGGCTACACCTTC. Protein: CASSLGAQGFDYGYTF.